A single sample is the source of the 21 T cell receptor beta chains below, sequenced in a study of T-cell reconstitution after alpha-beta-depleted transplantation in children. Unique molecular identifiers tagged the TCRbeta library. TCRdb redid the calling of the PCR reads with MiXCR, one entry per CDR3 protein. Of 200,000 to 300,000 distinct CDR3 sequences detected, about 25% appear once; the ten largest clones hold about 2.6%. Sequences were derived from PBMCs, sampled before TCRalphabeta/CD19-depleted stem cell transplant. These receptors were taken from a girl aged 2 to 9 with Fanconi anemia, due to receive a stem cell transplant.

This clonotype turned up a few times. The genes are TRBV28 and TRBJ1-2; D is perhaps TRBD1 (6 bases). The V end was cut by 5 bases, the J end by 4 bases, with 8 bases between. The CDR3 has 12 amino acids. Per the germline V gene, CDR1 is MDHEN and CDR2 is SYDVKM. The CDR3 nucleotides are TGTGCCAGCAGTCCAGGGGCCTATGGCTACACCTTC. Residues: CASSPGAYGYTF.

The V gene is TRBV4-1, the J gene TRBJ2-7; D is unresolved. This CDR3 comprises 12 residues. V lost 2 bases, J lost 2 bases, and 4 bases lay in between. CDR1 is MGHRA, CDR2 YSYEKL, per germline. CDR3 in amino acids: CASSQNTYEQYF. The CDR3 DNA is TGCGCCAGCAGCCAAAACACCTACGAGCAGTACTTC.

The CDR3 here is CASSYVRGFTYNEQFF. DNA for the CDR3: TGTGCCAGCAGTTACGTCAGGGGTTTCACCTACAATGAGCAGTTCTTC. The chain employs TRBV6-5 and TRBJ2-1, with D possibly TRBD1 on 6 matching bases. CDR3 length: 16 amino acids. Germline V gives CDR1 MNHEY, CDR2 SVGAGI. V was trimmed by 2 bases and J by 2 bases, leaving 13 bases between them.

This clonotype has more than one count but fewer than ten. V is TRBV3-1 and J is TRBJ2-1, with a weak D call TRBD2 (5 bases). The CDR3 runs 15 residues. V was trimmed by 1 base and J by 10 bases, leaving 17 bases between them. Germline CDR1 and CDR2: LGHDT and YNNKEL (reference sequence). This CDR3 is CASSQVWSGVEEQFF. CDR3 in DNA: TGTGCCAGCAGCCAAGTTTGGTCCGGGGTTGAAGAGCAGTTCTTC.

Ten or more counts support this clonotype. The V gene is TRBV29-1, the J gene TRBJ2-2; no firm D call. Germline V CDR1 and CDR2: SQVTM, ANQGSEA. Trimming removed 6 bases from V and 1 base from J, with 12 bases in between. This CDR3 is built from 14 residues. CDR3 sequence reads: CSVESGWNTGELFF. The CDR3 DNA reads as TGCAGCGTGGAATCGGGTTGGAACACCGGGGAGCTGTTTTTT.

The V and J genes are TRBV20-1 and TRBJ2-5; no clear D gene. Germline-derived CDR1 and CDR2 are DFQATT and SNEGSKA (reference sequence). The CDR3 has 14 residues. V lost 1 base, J lost 4 bases, and 13 bases lay in between. CDR3 protein: CSARVLDGGETQYF. As DNA, the CDR3 is TGCAGTGCTAGAGTGCTAGACGGTGGAGAGACCCAGTACTTC.

CDR3 amino acids: CSVDQGAWDGYTF. CDR3 sequence (DNA): TGCAGCGTTGACCAGGGGGCGTGGGATGGCTACACCTTC. The chain recombines TRBV29-1 with TRBJ1-2; TRBD1 aligns across 8 bases. The CDR3 consists of 13 residues. The germline gives CDR1 SQVTM, CDR2 ANQGSEA. V shed 3 bases and J 6 bases; nucleotides not matched to a gene: 6.

This clonotype was picked up many times. The genes are TRBV10-3 and TRBJ2-5; 11 bases map to TRBD2. CDR1 ENHRY and CDR2 SYGVKD come from the germline V gene. Trimming took 6 bases from V and 4 from J; bases not matched to a gene: 1. The CDR3 is made up of 13 amino acids. The CDR3 nucleotides read TGTGCCATCAGAGGGACTAGCGGAGAGACCCAGTACTTC. Its protein is CAIRGTSGETQYF.

This clonotype was recorded many times. The chain carries TRBV15 and TRBJ2-5; unclear D gene. This CDR3 contains 14 residues. Germline values: CDR1 LNHNV, CDR2 YYDKDF (reference sequence). Trimming removed 1 base from V and 4 bases from J, with 10 bases in between. The CDR3 nucleotides read TGTGCCACCAGCAGAGGGACGCGCTTAGAGACCCAGTACTTC. As protein: CATSRGTRLETQYF.

This clonotype was observed many times. The rearrangement links TRBV7-3 to TRBJ1-1, with a weak D call TRBD1 (6 bases). The V end lost 2 bases, the J end lost 5 bases, and 9 bases lay between the germline ends. Germline CDR1 SGHTA, CDR2 FQGTGA. The CDR3 runs 13 residues. CDR3 nucleotides: TGTGCCAGCAGCTTAGAGAGGGGGACTGAAGCTTTCTTT. It specifies CASSLERGTEAFF.

This clonotype was seen a handful of times. The chain is built from TRBV7-6 and TRBJ2-7; no reliable D call. The V and J ends lost 4 bases and 5 bases respectively, with 24 bases between them. The CDR3 is made up of 17 amino acids. The V gene's germline CDR1 is SGHVS and CDR2 FNYEAQ. The CDR3 spells CASSSLPPPPLDDEQYF. Written as DNA, the CDR3 is TGTGCCAGCAGCTCACTCCCCCCGCCCCCTTTAGATGACGAGCAGTACTTC.

V is TRBV20-1 and J is TRBJ2-1, with 10 nucleotides matching TRBD2. Germline V lookup: CDR1 DFQATT, CDR2 SNEGSKA (reference sequence). CDR3 length equals 20 residues. Losses at the gene ends were 6 bases for V and 1 base for J; bases not matched to a gene: 21. This chain's CDR3 is CSAKSLWGLAGEGSYNEQFF. DNA of the CDR3: TGCAGTGCCAAAAGCCTATGGGGGCTAGCGGGAGAAGGATCCTACAATGAGCAGTTCTTC.

This clonotype was detected many times. V and J are TRBV10-2 and TRBJ1-6; a weak D match, TRBD1 (6 bases). Germline V gene data show CDR1 as WSHSY and CDR2 as SAAADI. Trimming stripped 6 bases from V and 7 bases from J, with 22 bases between. The CDR3 sequence is 17 residues long. Here the CDR3 DNA reads TGCGCCAGCAGCACGAGGCAGGGGAGGATATCGAATTCACCCCTCCACTTT. The encoded protein is CASSTRQGRISNSPLHF.

This clonotype was detected many times. This sequence joins TRBV20-1 and TRBJ2-1, with 15 nucleotides matching TRBD2. After removal of 7 bases from V and 5 bases from J, the junction contained 6 bases not matched to a gene. Germline-derived CDR1 and CDR2 are DFQATT and SNEGSKA (reference sequence). The CDR3 contains 15 residues. The CDR3 loop is CSVPGLAGGNNEQFF. Written as DNA, the CDR3 is TGCAGTGTTCCGGGACTAGCGGGGGGAAACAATGAGCAGTTCTTC.

The rearrangement joins TRBV7-2 to TRBJ2-7; D possibly corresponds to TRBD1 (5 bases). The CDR3 length is 14 residues. Trimming shortened V by 1 base and J by 6 bases, and 13 bases separated the two germline ends. CDR1 is SGHTA and CDR2 is FQGNSA in the germline V gene. CDR3 DNA sequence: TGTGCCAGCAGCTTAGACAGGTGGGCCCCCGAGCAGTACTTC. Amino acids: CASSLDRWAPEQYF.

At least ten counts were recorded for this clonotype. The rearrangement links TRBV21-1 to TRBJ2-7; TRBD2, as called in the table, went unchecked against the DNA. TRBV21-1 is reported as a pseudogene. This CDR3 contains 17 residues. The chain's CDR3 is CASSKALLAGELYEQYF. The CDR3 region has the DNA TGTGCCAGCAGCAAAGCCCTACTAGCGGGAGAACTTTACGAGCAGTACTTC.

The chain joins TRBV2 to TRBJ2-7, with D hard to call. Trimming shortened V by 6 bases and J by 0 bases, and 6 bases separated the two germline ends. There are 12 residues in the CDR3. Germline V gene lookup returns CDR1 SNHLY and CDR2 FYNNEI. The CDR3: CASRPHSYEQYF. CDR3 bases: TGTGCCAGCAGACCGCACTCCTACGAGCAGTACTTC.

This clonotype came up a few times. The chain combines TRBV6-5 with TRBJ2-1, with D uncertain. With 4 bases removed from V and 3 bases from J, the gap between germline ends came to 7 bases. This CDR3 comprises 13 residues. CDR1 MNHEY and CDR2 SVGAGI come from the germline V gene. DNA of the CDR3: TGTGCCAGCAGTTTCGACAACTACAATGAGCAGTTCTTC. It yields the protein CASSFDNYNEQFF.

The chain combines TRBV13 with TRBJ2-7, with TRBD2 matching over 7 bases. V was clipped by 0 bases and J by 4 bases; unmatched bases: 6. The CDR3 is 15 residues long. The germline CDR1 and CDR2 sequences are PRHDT and FYEKMQ (reference sequence). DNA of the CDR3: TGTGCCAGCAGCTTAGGGACTAGCTACAAGTACGAGCAGTACTTC. The encoded protein is CASSLGTSYKYEQYF.

Note on this clonotype: A single base separates this from a much larger clone, so it may be a read error. The DNA of the CDR3 is TGCAGTGCTAGGACTAGCGGGACGAGCTCCTACAATGAGCAGTTCTTC. Translating it yields CSARTSGTSSYNEQFF. The genes are TRBV20-1 and TRBJ2-1; TRBD2 aligns across 11 bases. CDR1 DFQATT and CDR2 SNEGSKA come from the germline V gene (reference sequence). The CDR3 has 16 residues. Germline trimming cut 3 bases from V and 0 bases from J; bases unmatched to any gene: 4.

At least ten counts were recorded for this clonotype. This sequence joins TRBV5-1 and TRBJ2-1; D is perhaps TRBD1 or TRBD2 (5 bases each). Trimming took off 3 bases at V and 4 bases at J, with 14 bases between the two ends. This CDR3 spans 15 amino acids. Germline V gives CDR1 SGHRS, CDR2 YFSETQ. The CDR3 loop reads CASSSPGRLYNEQFF. The CDR3 nucleotides read TGCGCCAGCAGCTCTCCGGGACGGCTTTACAATGAGCAGTTCTTC. The full variable domain, in which reference TRBV5-1 and TRBJ2-1 provide the parts outside the CDR3, is KAGVTQTPRYLIKTRGQQVTLSCSPISGHRSVSWYQQTPGQGLQFLFEYFSETQRNKGNFPGRFSGRQFSNSRSEMNVSTLELGDSALYLCASSSPGRLYNEQFFGPGTRLTVL.